This T cell receptor beta chain was observed in a study of blood T cells in healthy people across ages. Findings and limits, study-wide: Expanded clonotype shifts may have been confounded, as the donors had an unknown CMV status. TCR beta diversity tracked closely with naive T cell percentage.

Concerning this clonotype itself: What it binds is unknown.

This CDR3 spans 16 amino acids. The V gene lost 1 base and the J gene lost 3 bases, with 13 bases spanning the gap. CDR1 and CDR2 (germline): SGHNT, YENEEA. Through a sample-barcoded 5' primer and a J-beta primer mix, a second PCR was run for 7 to 11 cycles. Each CDR3 protein is one row after TCRdb ran MiXCR on the 5' RACE reads. The profile shows hundreds of thousands of distinct CDR3 sequences, around 31% of them singletons. The sequenced sample consisted of blood. The V and J genes are TRBV11-3 and TRBJ2-1, with D maybe TRBD2 (6 bases). This receptor was taken from a woman of 80 years or more in good health. CDR3 protein: CASSLVGQGGYNEQFF. CDR3 DNA: TGTGCCAGCAGCTTAGTCGGGCAGGGAGGCTACAATGAGCAGTTCTTC.